The clone carrying this T cell receptor beta chain was detected a few times. Antigen specificity is unknown. The data derive from a study of T-cell reconstitution after alpha-beta-depleted transplantation in children. Study results and caveats: After transplant, at about two months, alpha-beta T cells were reportedly derived from several hundred expanded graft clones. T cells produced anew were the main source of T-cell counts and diversity one year after transplant. Where some patients showed high TCRbeta diversity at day 60, it came from recipient T cells and thymic progenitors that had survived.

After removal of 4 bases from V and 3 bases from J, the junction contained 7 bases not matched to a gene. Germline values: CDR1 SGHKS, CDR2 YYEKEE (reference sequence). The CDR3 runs 15 residues. Library preparation (for TCRbeta) was performed with unique molecular identifiers. TCRdb analysed the PCR reads with MiXCR anew, one entry per CDR3 protein. Of 80,000 to 100,000 distinct CDR3 sequences listed, around a quarter are singletons. V and J are TRBV5-5 and TRBJ2-1, with TRBD1 matching 7 bases. Sample: PBMCs, taken before TCRalphabeta/CD19-depleted stem cell transplant. This TCR was recovered from a boy between 2 and 15 years old with acute lymphoblastic leukemia, due to receive a stem cell transplant. The CDR3 bases are TGTGCCAGCAGCCCCCACGGGACAGACTACAATGAGCAGTTCTTC. As protein: CASSPHGTDYNEQFF.